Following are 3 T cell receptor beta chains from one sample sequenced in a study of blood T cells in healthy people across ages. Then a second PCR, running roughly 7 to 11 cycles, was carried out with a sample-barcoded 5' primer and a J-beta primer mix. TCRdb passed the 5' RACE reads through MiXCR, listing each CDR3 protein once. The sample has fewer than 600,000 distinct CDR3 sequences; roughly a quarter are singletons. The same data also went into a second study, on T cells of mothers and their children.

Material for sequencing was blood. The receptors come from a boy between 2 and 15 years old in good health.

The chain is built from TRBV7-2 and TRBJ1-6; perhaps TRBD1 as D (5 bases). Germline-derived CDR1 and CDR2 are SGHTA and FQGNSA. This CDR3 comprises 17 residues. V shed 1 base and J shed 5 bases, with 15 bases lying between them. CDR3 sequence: CASSLGRGEGHNSPLHF. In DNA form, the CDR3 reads TGTGCCAGCAGCTTAGGGAGGGGCGAGGGACATAATTCACCCCTCCACTTT.

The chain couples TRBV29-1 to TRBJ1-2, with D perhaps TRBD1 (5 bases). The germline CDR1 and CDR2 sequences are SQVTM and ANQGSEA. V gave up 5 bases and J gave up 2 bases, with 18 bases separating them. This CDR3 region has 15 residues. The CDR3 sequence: CSVSPRQQRNYGYTF. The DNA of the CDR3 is TGCAGCGTTTCACCAAGACAGCAAAGAAACTATGGCTACACCTTC.

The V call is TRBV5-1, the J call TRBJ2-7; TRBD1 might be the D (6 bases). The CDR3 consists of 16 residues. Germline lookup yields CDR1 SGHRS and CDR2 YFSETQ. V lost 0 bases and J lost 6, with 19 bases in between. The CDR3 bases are TGCGCCAGCAGCTTGGCTTGGGAGCAATGGGGGCTCGAGCAGTACTTC. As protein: CASSLAWEQWGLEQYF.